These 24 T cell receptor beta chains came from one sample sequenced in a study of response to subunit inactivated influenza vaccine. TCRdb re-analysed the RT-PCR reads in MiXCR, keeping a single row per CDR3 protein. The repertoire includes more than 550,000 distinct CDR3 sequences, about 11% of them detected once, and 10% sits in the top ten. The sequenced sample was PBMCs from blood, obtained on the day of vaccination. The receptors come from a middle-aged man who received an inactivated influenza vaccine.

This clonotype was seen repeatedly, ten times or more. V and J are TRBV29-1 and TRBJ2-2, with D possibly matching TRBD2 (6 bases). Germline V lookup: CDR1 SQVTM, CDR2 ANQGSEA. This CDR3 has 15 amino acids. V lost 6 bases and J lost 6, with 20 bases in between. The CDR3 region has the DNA TGCAGCGTGACGGGCCCGAGAAGCGGGTCCGGGGAGCTGTTTTTT. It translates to CSVTGPRSGSGELFF.

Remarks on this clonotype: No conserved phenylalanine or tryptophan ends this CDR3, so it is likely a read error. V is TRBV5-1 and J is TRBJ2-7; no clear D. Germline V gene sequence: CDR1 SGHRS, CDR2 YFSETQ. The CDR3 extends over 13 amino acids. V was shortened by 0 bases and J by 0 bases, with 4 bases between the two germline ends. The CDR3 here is CASSLELSYEQYL. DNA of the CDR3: TGCGCCAGCAGCTTGGAACTCTCCTACGAGCAGTACTTG.

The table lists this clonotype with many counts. The CDR3 nucleotides read TGTGCCAGCAGCTTGGAGGGGAGCTCCTACAATGAGCAGTTCTTC. It codes for CASSLEGSSYNEQFF. This chain joins TRBV27 and TRBJ2-1, with D possibly being TRBD2 (6 bases). CDR3 size: 15 residues. The germline V and J ends were trimmed by 6 bases and 0 bases, with 12 bases remaining between them. Germline CDR1 reads MNHEY; CDR2 reads SMNVEV (reference sequence).

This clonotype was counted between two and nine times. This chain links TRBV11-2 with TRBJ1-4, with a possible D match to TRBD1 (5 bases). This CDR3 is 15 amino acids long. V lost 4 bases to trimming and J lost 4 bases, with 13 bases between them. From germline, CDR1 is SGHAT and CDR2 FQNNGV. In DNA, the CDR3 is TGTGCCAGCAGCTCTAACAGGAAGGATAATGAAAAACTGTTTTTT. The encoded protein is CASSSNRKDNEKLFF.

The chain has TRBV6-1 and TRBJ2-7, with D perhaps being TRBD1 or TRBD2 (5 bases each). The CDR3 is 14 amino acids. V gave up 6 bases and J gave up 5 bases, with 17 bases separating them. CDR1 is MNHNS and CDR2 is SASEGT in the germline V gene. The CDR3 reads CASSPGTAGNEQYF. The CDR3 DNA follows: TGTGCCAGCAGCCCCGGGACCGCGGGCAACGAGCAGTACTTC.

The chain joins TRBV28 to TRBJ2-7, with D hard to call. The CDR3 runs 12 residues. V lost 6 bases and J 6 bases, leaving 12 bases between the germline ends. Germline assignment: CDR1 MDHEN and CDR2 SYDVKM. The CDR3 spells CASSPDKGEQYF. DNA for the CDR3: TGTGCCAGCAGCCCCGACAAGGGCGAGCAGTACTTC.

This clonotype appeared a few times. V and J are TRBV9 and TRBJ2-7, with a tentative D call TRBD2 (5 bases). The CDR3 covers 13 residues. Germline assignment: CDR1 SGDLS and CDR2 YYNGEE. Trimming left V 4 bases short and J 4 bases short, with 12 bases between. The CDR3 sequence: CASSPGNTYEQYF. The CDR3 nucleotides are TGTGCCAGCAGCCCGGGGAACACGTACGAGCAGTACTTC.

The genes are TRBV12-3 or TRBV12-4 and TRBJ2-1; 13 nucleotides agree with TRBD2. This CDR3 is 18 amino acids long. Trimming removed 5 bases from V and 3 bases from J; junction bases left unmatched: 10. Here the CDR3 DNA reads TGTGCCAGCAGTACAGCCGGGACTAGCGGGAATCTCTACAATGAGCAGTTCTTC. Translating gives CASSTAGTSGNLYNEQFF.

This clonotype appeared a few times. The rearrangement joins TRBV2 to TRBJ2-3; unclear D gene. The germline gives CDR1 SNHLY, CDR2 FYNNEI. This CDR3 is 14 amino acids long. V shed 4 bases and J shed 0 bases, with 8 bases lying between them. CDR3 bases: TGTGCCAGCAGTGGGGTGGCTAGCACAGATACGCAGTATTTT. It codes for CASSGVASTDTQYF.

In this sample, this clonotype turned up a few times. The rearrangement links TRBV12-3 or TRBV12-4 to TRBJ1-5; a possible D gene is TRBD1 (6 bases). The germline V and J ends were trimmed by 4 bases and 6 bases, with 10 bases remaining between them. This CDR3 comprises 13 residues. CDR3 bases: TGTGCCAGCAGTTCCGAGGGGGTTCAGCCCCAGCATTTT. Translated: CASSSEGVQPQHF.

Here the CDR3 reads CSARRGGIRGNEQFF. CDR3 coding DNA: TGCAGTGCTAGGCGCGGCGGAATCCGGGGGAATGAGCAGTTCTTC. The V gene is TRBV20-1, the J gene TRBJ2-1; perhaps TRBD2 as D (6 bases). Germline V CDR1 and CDR2: DFQATT, SNEGSKA (reference sequence). Trimming pared 3 bases from V and 7 bases from J, leaving 19 bases between. The length of the CDR3 is 15 residues.

The CDR3 region has the DNA TGTGCCAGCAGCCAAATACAGGGCTATGAGCAGTTCTTC. Its translation: CASSQIQGYEQFF. The J gene is TRBJ2-1, the V gene TRBV3-1; perhaps TRBD1 as D (6 bases). This CDR3 spans 13 amino acids. Germline lookup yields CDR1 LGHDT and CDR2 YNNKEL (reference sequence). V dropped 2 bases and J dropped 8 bases, with 10 bases sitting between them.

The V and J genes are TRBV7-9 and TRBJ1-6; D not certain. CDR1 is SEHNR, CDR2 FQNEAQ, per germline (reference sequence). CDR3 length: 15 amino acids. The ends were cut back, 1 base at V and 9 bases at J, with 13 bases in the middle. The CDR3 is CASSLEAASRSPLHF. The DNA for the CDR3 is TGTGCCAGCAGCTTAGAGGCAGCCAGCCGTTCACCCCTCCACTTT. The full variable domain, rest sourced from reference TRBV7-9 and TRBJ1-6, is DTGVSQNPRHKITKRGQNVTFRCDPISEHNRLYWYRQTLGQGPEFLTYFQNEAQLEKSRLLSDRFSAERPKGSFSTLEIQRTEQGDSAMYLCASSLEAASRSPLHFGNGTRLTVT.

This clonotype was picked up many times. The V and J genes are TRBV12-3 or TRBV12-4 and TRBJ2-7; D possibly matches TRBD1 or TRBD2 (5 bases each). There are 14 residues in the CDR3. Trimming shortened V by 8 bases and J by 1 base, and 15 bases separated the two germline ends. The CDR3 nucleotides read TGTGCCAGCTCTGGGACGGTTGTGTCCTACGAGCAGTACTTC. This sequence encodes CASSGTVVSYEQYF.

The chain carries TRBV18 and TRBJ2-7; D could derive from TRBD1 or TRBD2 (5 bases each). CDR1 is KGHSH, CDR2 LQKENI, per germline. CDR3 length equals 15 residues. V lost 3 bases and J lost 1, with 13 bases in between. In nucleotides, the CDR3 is TGTGCCAGCTCACCCCGGGACGGGAAGTCCTACGAGCAGTACTTC. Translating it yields CASSPRDGKSYEQYF. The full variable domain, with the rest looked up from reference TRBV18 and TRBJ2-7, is NAGVMQNPRHLVRRRGQEARLRCSPMKGHSHVYWYRQLPEEGLKFMVYLQKENIIDESGMPKERFSAEFPKEGPSILRIQQVVRGDSAAYFCASSPRDGKSYEQYFGPGTRLTVT.

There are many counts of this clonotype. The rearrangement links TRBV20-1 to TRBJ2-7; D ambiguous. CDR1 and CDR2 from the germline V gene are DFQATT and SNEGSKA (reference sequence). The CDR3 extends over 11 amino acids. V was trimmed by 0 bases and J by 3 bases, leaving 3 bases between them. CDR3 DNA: TGCAGTGCTAGAGACGGCTACGAGCAGTACTTC. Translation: CSARDGYEQYF.

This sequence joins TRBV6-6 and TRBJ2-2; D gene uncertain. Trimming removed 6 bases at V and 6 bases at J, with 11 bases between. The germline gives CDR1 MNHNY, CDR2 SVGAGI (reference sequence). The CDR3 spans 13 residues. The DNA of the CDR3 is TGTGCCAGCAGCCCTCACGCCGCCGGGGAGCTGTTTTTT. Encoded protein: CASSPHAAGELFF.

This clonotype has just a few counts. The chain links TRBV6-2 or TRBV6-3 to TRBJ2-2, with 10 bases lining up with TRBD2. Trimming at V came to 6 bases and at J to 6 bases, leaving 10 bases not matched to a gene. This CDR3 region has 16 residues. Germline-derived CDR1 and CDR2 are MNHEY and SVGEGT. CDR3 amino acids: CASRKPSSGGAGELFF. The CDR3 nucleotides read TGTGCCAGCAGAAAACCTTCTAGCGGGGGAGCCGGGGAGCTGTTTTTT.

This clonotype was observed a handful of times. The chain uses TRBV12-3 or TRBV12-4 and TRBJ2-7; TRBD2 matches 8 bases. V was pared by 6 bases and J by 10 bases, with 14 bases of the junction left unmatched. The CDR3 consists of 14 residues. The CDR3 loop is CASSPQGGGRGQYF. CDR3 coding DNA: TGTGCCAGCAGCCCCCAGGGCGGGGGGAGGGGACAGTACTTC.

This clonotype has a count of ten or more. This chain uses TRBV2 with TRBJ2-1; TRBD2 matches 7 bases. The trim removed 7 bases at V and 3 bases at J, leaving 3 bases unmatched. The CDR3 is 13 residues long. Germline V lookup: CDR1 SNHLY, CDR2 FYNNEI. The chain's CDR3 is CASTRTSYNEQFF. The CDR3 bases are TGTGCCAGCACCAGGACTAGCTACAATGAGCAGTTCTTC.

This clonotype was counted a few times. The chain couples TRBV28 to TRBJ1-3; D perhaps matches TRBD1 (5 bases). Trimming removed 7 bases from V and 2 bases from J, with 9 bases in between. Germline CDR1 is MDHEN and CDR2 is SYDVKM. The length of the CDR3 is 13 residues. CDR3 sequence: CASIEGAGNTIYF. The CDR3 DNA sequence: TGTGCCAGCATAGAAGGGGCTGGAAACACCATATATTTT.

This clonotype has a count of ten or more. This CDR3 is CASSLNYRGNTEAFF. The CDR3 DNA reads as TGTGCCAGCAGTTTAAACTACAGGGGGAACACTGAAGCTTTCTTT. This chain uses TRBV28 with TRBJ1-1; 7 bases line up with TRBD1. This CDR3 is 15 amino acids long. V shed 2 bases and J 1 base; nucleotides not matched to a gene: 4. CDR1 and CDR2 (germline): MDHEN, SYDVKM.

CDR3 protein: CSAILRQGARNQPQHF. DNA for the CDR3: TGCAGTGCTATCCTAAGACAGGGGGCGAGGAATCAGCCCCAGCATTTT. The chain couples TRBV20-1 to TRBJ1-5; 10 bases line up with TRBD1. Germline-derived CDR1 and CDR2 are DFQATT and SNEGSKA (reference sequence). V shed 4 bases and J 4 bases; nucleotides not matched to a gene: 10. The CDR3 runs to 16 residues.

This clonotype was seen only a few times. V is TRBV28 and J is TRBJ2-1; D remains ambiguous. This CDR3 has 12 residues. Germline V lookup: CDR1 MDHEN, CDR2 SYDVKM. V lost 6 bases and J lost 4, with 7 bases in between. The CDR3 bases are TGTGCCAGCAGGGCGACGTACAATGAGCAGTTCTTC. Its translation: CASRATYNEQFF.